The 19 T cell receptor beta chains given below trace back to one sample, sequenced in a study of blood T cell repertoires in COVID-19. The data were produced by immunoSEQ multiplex PCR, yet TCRdb's version contains in-frame clones alone and is incomplete. The sample yields approximately 46,000 clones, approximately 82% seen once. The sample taken for sequencing was peripheral blood. These receptor sequences come from a human donor in a cohort sampled during active COVID-19.

The chain couples TRBV21-1 to TRBJ1-5; the listed D gene, TRBD1, was not tested against the DNA. TRBV21-1 is marked as a pseudogene. The CDR3 runs to 14 residues. The CDR3 sequence is CASSSRQSNQPQHF. The DNA for the CDR3 is TGTGCCAGCAGCTCGCGACAGAGCAATCAGCCCCAGCATTTT.

CDR3 sequence: CASSGTTNTGELFF. The DNA of the CDR3 is TGTGCCAGTAGTGGGACAACGAACACCGGGGAGCTGTTTTTT. This sequence joins TRBV19 and TRBJ2-2, with D perhaps TRBD1 (6 bases). Deletions cut 5 bases from V and 0 bases from J, with 7 bases between. Per germline, CDR1 LNHDA and CDR2 SQIVND (reference sequence). CDR3 length: 14 amino acids.

The V call is TRBV19, the J call TRBJ2-6, with D maybe TRBD2 (5 bases). Germline assignment: CDR1 LNHDA and CDR2 SQIVND (reference sequence). CDR3 length: 16 residues. The germline V and J ends were trimmed by 6 bases and 2 bases, with 14 bases remaining between them. CDR3 loop: CASRERVRTGANVLTF. CDR3 DNA: TGTGCCAGTAGGGAGAGGGTGCGGACTGGGGCCAACGTCCTGACTTTC.

The V and J genes are TRBV27 and TRBJ1-2, with D hard to call. The CDR3 runs to 13 residues. V lost 2 bases and J lost 1, with 5 bases in between. In germline, CDR1 is MNHEY, CDR2 SMNVEV (reference sequence). The CDR3 coding sequence is TGTGCCAGCAGTTTAGGCAGTAACTATGGCTACACCTTC. Protein product: CASSLGSNYGYTF.

This sequence joins TRBV28 and TRBJ2-7; no clear D. CDR1 and CDR2 (germline): MDHEN, SYDVKM. This CDR3 contains 13 residues. With 2 bases removed from V and 3 bases from J, the gap between germline ends came to 8 bases. CDR3 DNA sequence: TGTGCCAGCAGTTTAGTACAGAACTACGAGCAGTACTTC. Translation: CASSLVQNYEQYF. Using reference TRBV28 and TRBJ2-7 for the parts outside the CDR3, the full variable domain is DVKVTQSSRYLVKRTGEKVFLECVQDMDHENMFWYRQDPGLGLRLIYFSYDVKMKEKGDIPEGYSVSREKKERFSLILESASTNQTSMYLCASSLVQNYEQYFGPGTRLTVT.

This rearrangement joins TRBV14 to TRBJ2-7, with TRBD1 as a possible D gene (6 bases). V lost 3 bases and J 3 bases, leaving 18 bases between the germline ends. The CDR3 sequence is 16 residues long. Germline V CDR1 and CDR2: SGHDN, FVKESK. CDR3 nucleotides: TGTGCCAGCAGCCAGCCACAGGGAACTTTTAACTACGAGCAGTACTTC. Residues: CASSQPQGTFNYEQYF.

The CDR3: CASSQEGGATNEKLFF. CDR3 bases: TGTGCCAGCAGCCAAGAGGGGGGAGCAACTAATGAAAAACTGTTTTTT. The rearrangement links TRBV4-2 to TRBJ1-4, with D maybe TRBD1 (5 bases). The CDR3 is made up of 16 amino acids. V dropped 0 bases and J dropped 0 bases, with 8 bases sitting between them. Germline assignment: CDR1 LGHNA and CDR2 YNFKEQ.

V and J are TRBV9 and TRBJ2-7; TRBD1 aligns across 10 bases. J gave up 5 bases and V 2 bases, and 7 bases lay outside the gene matches. This CDR3 is 15 amino acids long. Germline CDR1 reads SGDLS; CDR2 reads YYNGEE. The CDR3 DNA sequence: TGTGCCAGCAGCGTTAACCGGGACAGGGGTAACGAGCAGTACTTC. As protein: CASSVNRDRGNEQYF. Full variable domain (missing parts from reference TRBV9 and TRBJ2-7): DSGVTQTPKHLITATGQRVTLRCSPRSGDLSVYWYQQSLDQGLQFLIQYYNGEERAKGNILERFSAQQFPDLHSELNLSSLELGDSALYFCASSVNRDRGNEQYFGPGTRLTVT.

The chain is built from TRBV4-1 and TRBJ1-2, with unresolved D. Germline V gives CDR1 MGHRA, CDR2 YSYEKL. V was clipped by 6 bases and J by 6 bases, with 8 bases between them. The CDR3 is made up of 11 amino acids. CDR3 region: CASRGSDGYTF. The CDR3 DNA reads as TGCGCCAGCAGAGGCAGCGATGGCTACACCTTC.

V and J are TRBV7-2 and TRBJ2-7; the D gene is possibly TRBD2 (5 bases). There are 15 residues in the CDR3. CDR1 and CDR2 (germline): SGHTA, FQGNSA. V was pared by 2 bases and J by 3 bases, with 14 bases between. This CDR3 is CASSLSVSDVYEQYF. Written as DNA, the CDR3 is TGTGCCAGCAGCTTATCTGTTAGCGACGTCTACGAGCAGTACTTC.

This clone has just one count. The chain is built from TRBV9 and TRBJ1-2; D ambiguous. The germline V gene encodes CDR1 SGDLS and CDR2 YYNGEE. V was shortened by 4 bases and J by 8 bases, with 18 bases between the two germline ends. The CDR3 length is 14 residues. CDR3 sequence: CASSPENGLTGYTF. The CDR3 coding sequence is TGTGCCAGCAGCCCTGAAAACGGTCTAACCGGCTACACCTTC.

This clone has only one observation. The chain links TRBV2 to TRBJ2-7; TRBD1 might be the D (5 bases). Germline V gene sequence: CDR1 SNHLY, CDR2 FYNNEI. The CDR3 is 13 amino acids. The V end lost 6 bases, the J end lost 3 bases, and 12 bases lay between the germline ends. The CDR3 DNA is TGTGCCAGCAGACGACAGCTATTCTACGAGCAGTACTTC. It codes for CASRRQLFYEQYF.

The chain links TRBV18 to TRBJ1-3; 7 bases agree with TRBD1. The germline CDR1 and CDR2 sequences are KGHSH and LQKENI. V shed 4 bases, J shed 3 bases, and the junction held 9 bases outside the gene matches. CDR3 length: 16 amino acids. Here the CDR3 reads CASSLDRSKIGNTIYF. In DNA form, the CDR3 reads TGTGCCAGCTCACTGGACAGGTCTAAGATTGGAAACACCATATATTTT.

The chain carries TRBV29-1 and TRBJ1-2, with TRBD1 as a possible D gene (5 bases). The CDR3 extends over 13 amino acids. Per germline, CDR1 SQVTM and CDR2 ANQGSEA. Between the trimmed V and J ends, which lost 3 bases and 6 bases, there was a span of 14 bases. The CDR3, as DNA: TGCAGCGTTGATGCTGGCAGGGCCCATGGCTACACCTTC. Translating gives CSVDAGRAHGYTF.

V gene TRBV5-6 combines with J gene TRBJ2-3; a possible D gene is TRBD2 (6 bases). Germline assignment: CDR1 SGHDT and CDR2 YYEEEE. The CDR3 contains 14 residues. Trimming stripped 1 base from V and 6 bases from J, with 12 bases between. The chain's CDR3 is CASSLPGSHDTQYF. The CDR3 nucleotides read TGTGCCAGCAGCTTGCCCGGGAGTCACGATACGCAGTATTTT.

CDR3 nucleotide sequence: TGTGCCAGCAGCTTGAACGGGGGGGAGAACACTGAAGCTTTCTTT. Translated: CASSLNGGENTEAFF. The V gene is TRBV7-2, the J gene TRBJ1-1; a weak D match, TRBD1 (5 bases). Germline V gene lookup returns CDR1 SGHTA and CDR2 FQGNSA. CDR3 size: 15 residues. Trimming shortened V by 3 bases and J by 1 base, and 12 bases separated the two germline ends.

The chain uses TRBV5-1 and TRBJ1-4, with 8 bases that match TRBD1. This CDR3 region has 15 residues. Germline lookup yields CDR1 SGHRS and CDR2 YFSETQ. V shed 5 bases, J shed 6 bases, and the junction held 9 bases outside the gene matches. The CDR3 DNA is TGCGCCAGCAGTACCGGACAGGGAATGTATGAAAAACTGTTTTTT. It encodes CASSTGQGMYEKLFF.

This chain connects TRBV11-1 to TRBJ2-7, with TRBD2 identical over 9 bases. Germline V CDR1 and CDR2: SGHAT, FQDESV (reference sequence). The trim removed 6 bases at V and 3 bases at J, leaving 12 bases unmatched. This CDR3 has 16 amino acids. The CDR3: CASSSAGAGGSYEQYF. The CDR3 nucleotides are TGTGCCAGCAGTTCGGCTGGGGCGGGGGGGAGCTACGAGCAGTACTTC.

The chain links TRBV5-1 to TRBJ2-7, with TRBD1 matching over 11 bases. CDR1 is SGHRS, CDR2 YFSETQ, per germline. This CDR3 contains 16 residues. V was clipped by 2 bases and J by 4 bases; unmatched bases: 8. The CDR3 reads CASSFLKDRGQYEQYF. CDR3 nucleotide sequence: TGCGCCAGCAGCTTCCTCAAGGACAGGGGGCAATACGAGCAGTACTTC.